The rows below give T cell receptor beta chains drawn from one sample of a study of sequential checkpoint blockade in melanoma. Produced via immunoSEQ multiplex PCR; TCRdb's table is partial and in-frame only. The sample contains 1,300 to 1,500 clones, 21% of which appear only once. Sequenced here: tumor tissue (inferred from file names), sampled from a patient given nivolumab and ipilimumab in sequence. These receptors came from a human donor with melanoma. Both conserved end residues are part of each CDR3. Fields, in order: clone size, D gene, V gene, J gene, CDR3 protein, CDR3 DNA. A D gene is named only where the DNA matches it firmly. Clone size is given for some rows only: seen once, a few or many times, or a class if the clone is expanded.

size: medium-sized; D: NA; V: TRBV11-3; J: TRBJ2-5; CDR3: CASSLTWDQETQYF; DNA: TGTGCCAGCAGCTTAACTTGGGACCAAGAGACCCAGTACTTC
size: medium-sized; D: NA; V: TRBV11-3; J: TRBJ2-1; CDR3: CASSLGGSDYNEQFF; DNA: TGTGCCAGCAGCTTGGGTGGGAGCGACTACAATGAGCAGTTCTTC
size: medium-sized; D: TRBD1; V: TRBV9; J: TRBJ2-7; CDR3: CASSSPRDSSYEQYF; DNA: TGTGCCAGCAGCTCGCCCCGGGACAGCTCCTACGAGCAGTACTTC
size: few; D: NA; V: TRBV7-2; J: TRBJ2-1; CDR3: CASSLGQGNEQFF; DNA: TGTGCCAGCAGCTTAGGGCAGGGTAATGAGCAGTTCTTC
size: NA; D: NA; V: TRBV19; J: TRBJ1-5; CDR3: CASSRTLNSNQPQHF; DNA: TGTGCCAGTAGCCGGACATTGAATAGCAATCAGCCCCAGCATTTT
size: NA; D: NA; V: TRBV5-1; J: TRBJ2-2; CDR3: CASSLATGNTGELFF; DNA: TGCGCCAGCAGCTTGGCAACGGGGAACACCGGGGAGCTGTTTTTT
size: medium-sized; D: TRBD2; V: TRBV6-8; J: TRBJ2-3; CDR3: CASSDLAGGSTDTQYF; DNA: TGTGCCAGCAGTGACTTAGCGGGAGGAAGCACAGATACGCAGTATTTT
size: NA; D: NA; V: TRBV12-5; J: TRBJ2-7; CDR3: CASGPRNEQYF; DNA: TGTGCTAGTGGTCCCCGCAACGAGCAGTACTTC
size: few; D: NA; V: TRBV6-8; J: TRBJ2-5; CDR3: CASSPLGDEQETQYF; DNA: TGTGCCAGCAGCCCGTTAGGGGATGAGCAAGAGACCCAGTACTTC
size: NA; D: TRBD2; V: TRBV19; J: TRBJ2-1; CDR3: CASSISLGLAGDNEQFF; DNA: TGTGCCAGTAGTATCAGTCTGGGGCTAGCGGGAGACAATGAGCAGTTCTTC
size: large; D: TRBD2; V: TRBV18; J: TRBJ2-3; CDR3: CASSGREGSTDTQYF; DNA: TGTGCCAGCTCGGGACGGGAGGGATCCACAGATACGCAGTATTTT
size: large; D: NA; V: TRBV6-8; J: TRBJ1-1; CDR3: CASSQGEDTEAFF; DNA: TGTGCCAGCAGTCAGGGAGAGGACACTGAAGCTTTCTTT
size: NA; D: TRBD2; V: TRBV19; J: TRBJ2-1; CDR3: CASSIVHGTSGRRNEQFF; DNA: TGTGCCAGTAGTATTGTCCATGGGACTAGCGGGAGGCGCAATGAGCAGTTCTTC
size: few; D: NA; V: TRBV14; J: TRBJ1-1; CDR3: CASSQDIAAEAFF; DNA: TGTGCCAGCAGCCAAGATATAGCAGCTGAAGCTTTCTTT
size: few; D: NA; V: TRBV23-1; J: TRBJ2-7; CDR3: CASSFAGFSEQYF; DNA: TGCGCCAGCAGCTTCGCAGGGTTCAGCGAGCAGTACTTC
size: NA; D: NA; V: TRBV6-8; J: TRBJ2-1; CDR3: CASSKSRNSYNEQFF; DNA: TGTGCCAGCAGTAAGTCTCGTAATTCCTACAATGAGCAGTTCTTC
size: few; D: NA; V: TRBV6-8; J: TRBJ2-7; CDR3: CASSHGRDGDEQYF; DNA: TGTGCCAGCAGTCACGGGCGGGACGGCGACGAGCAGTACTTC
size: NA; D: NA; V: TRBV9; J: TRBJ1-5; CDR3: CASSTEIQPQHF; DNA: TGTGCCAGCAGCACAGAAATTCAGCCCCAGCATTTT
size: few; D: TRBD1; V: TRBV6-8; J: TRBJ2-7; CDR3: CAIIMDRVKLSSYEQYF; DNA: TGTGCCATCATTATGGACAGGGTTAAGCTTTCGTCCTACGAGCAGTACTTC
size: few; D: NA; V: TRBV6-8; J: TRBJ1-3; CDR3: CASRSAGAAGNTIYF; DNA: TGTGCCAGCAGATCTGCAGGGGCAGCTGGAAACACCATATATTTT
size: NA; D: TRBD1; V: TRBV29-1; J: TRBJ2-1; CDR3: CSVTTGSGEQFF; DNA: TGCAGCGTTACGACAGGGAGCGGTGAGCAGTTCTTC
size: medium-sized; D: NA; V: TRBV4-1; J: TRBJ2-6; CDR3: CASSQDEGAGANVLTF; DNA: TGCGCCAGCAGCCAAGATGAGGGGGCTGGGGCCAACGTCCTGACTTTC
size: few; D: NA; V: TRBV18; J: TRBJ1-3; CDR3: CASSPQGRGGSGNTIYF; DNA: TGTGCCAGCTCACCACAGGGACGCGGAGGCTCTGGAAACACCATATATTTT
size: medium-sized; D: NA; V: TRBV9; J: TRBJ2-7; CDR3: CASSALEESYEQYF; DNA: TGTGCCAGCAGCGCACTCGAGGAGTCCTACGAGCAGTACTTC
size: medium-sized; D: TRBD1; V: TRBV11-3; J: TRBJ2-1; CDR3: CASSLRDSDPNEQFF; DNA: TGTGCCAGCAGCCTCCGGGACAGTGATCCAAATGAGCAGTTCTTC
size: medium-sized; D: TRBD2; V: TRBV6-8; J: TRBJ2-3; CDR3: CASSESTSGSTDTQYF; DNA: TGTGCCAGCAGCGAATCGACTAGCGGGAGCACAGATACGCAGTATTTT
size: medium-sized; D: NA; V: TRBV11-3; J: TRBJ1-3; CDR3: CASSFLQSSGNTIYF; DNA: TGTGCCAGCAGCTTCCTACAGAGCTCTGGAAACACCATATATTTT
size: many; D: NA; V: TRBV7-1; J: TRBJ2-1; CDR3: CASSRDSIDEQFF; DNA: TGTGCCAGCAGCCGGGACTCCATTGATGAGCAGTTCTTC
size: few; D: NA; V: TRBV9; J: TRBJ1-4; CDR3: CASSVPAPDGGLFF; DNA: TGTGCCAGCAGCGTACCAGCCCCGGACGGGGGACTGTTTTTT